The clone carrying this T cell receptor (beta chain) was counted ten times or more. Its cognate antigen is unknown. These data come from a study of T cells after yellow fever vaccination. Study-level findings and limits: In post-booster samples, most primary-vaccination clones reappeared (about 97% CD4, 75% to 90% CD8). Highly abundant clonotypes carried over from the bulk population could end up in FACS-sorted repertoires as contaminants.

A single record per CDR3 protein comes from TCRdb applying MiXCR to the 5' RACE reads. The table records fewer than 350,000 distinct CDR3 sequences, roughly 4% of them present only once. V lost 5 bases, J lost 2 bases, and 7 bases stayed unmatched. The CDR3 totals 15 residues. CDR1 MDHEN and CDR2 SYDVKM come from the germline V gene. The clonotype was recovered from a man aged 18 to 29 who received the YFV17D yellow fever vaccine. The sequenced sample was PBMCs, obtained on the day of the yellow fever booster vaccination. This chain joins TRBV28 and TRBJ1-1; TRBD1 agrees at 8 bases. In DNA form, the CDR3 reads TGTGCCAGCAGTCGACAGGGGATAATAAACACTGAAGCTTTCTTT. Amino acids: CASSRQGIINTEAFF. Supplemented by reference TRBV28 and TRBJ1-1, the full variable domain reads DVKVTQSSRYLVKRTGEKVFLECVQDMDHENMFWYRQDPGLGLRLIYFSYDVKMKEKGDIPEGYSVSREKKERFSLILESASTNQTSMYLCASSRQGIINTEAFFGQGTRLTVV.